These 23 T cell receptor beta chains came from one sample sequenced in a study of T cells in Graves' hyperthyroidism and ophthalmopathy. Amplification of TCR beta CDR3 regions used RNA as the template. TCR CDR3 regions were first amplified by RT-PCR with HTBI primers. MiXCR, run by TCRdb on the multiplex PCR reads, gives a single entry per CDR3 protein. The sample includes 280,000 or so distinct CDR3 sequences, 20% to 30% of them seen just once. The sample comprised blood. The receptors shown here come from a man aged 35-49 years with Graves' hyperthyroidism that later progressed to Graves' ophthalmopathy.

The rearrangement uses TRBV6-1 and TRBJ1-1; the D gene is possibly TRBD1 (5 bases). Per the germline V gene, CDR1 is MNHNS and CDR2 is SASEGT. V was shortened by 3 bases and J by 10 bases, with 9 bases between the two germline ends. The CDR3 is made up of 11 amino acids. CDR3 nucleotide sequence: TGTGCCAGCAGTGAGTGGGACGGAGCTTTCTTT. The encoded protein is CASSEWDGAFF.

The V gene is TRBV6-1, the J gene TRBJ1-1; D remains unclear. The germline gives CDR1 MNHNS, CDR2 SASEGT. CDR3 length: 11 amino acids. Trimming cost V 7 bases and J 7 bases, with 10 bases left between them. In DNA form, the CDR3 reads TGTGCCAGCAACATGCGTGGTGAAGCTTTCTTT. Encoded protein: CASNMRGEAFF.

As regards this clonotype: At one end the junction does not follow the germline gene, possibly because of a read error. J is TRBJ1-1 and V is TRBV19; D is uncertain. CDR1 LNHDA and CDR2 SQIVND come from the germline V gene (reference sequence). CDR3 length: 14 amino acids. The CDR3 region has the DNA TGTGCCGGTAGGCCGAGGACCGAGAACACTGAAGCTTTCTTT. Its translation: CAGRPRTENTEAFF.

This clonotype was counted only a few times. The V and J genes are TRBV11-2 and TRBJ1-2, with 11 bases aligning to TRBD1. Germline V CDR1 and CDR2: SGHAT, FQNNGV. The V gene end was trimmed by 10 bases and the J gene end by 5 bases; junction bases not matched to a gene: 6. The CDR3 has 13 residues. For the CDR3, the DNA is TGTGCCACCATCGGGACAGGGGGGTATGGCTACACCTTC. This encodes CATIGTGGYGYTF.

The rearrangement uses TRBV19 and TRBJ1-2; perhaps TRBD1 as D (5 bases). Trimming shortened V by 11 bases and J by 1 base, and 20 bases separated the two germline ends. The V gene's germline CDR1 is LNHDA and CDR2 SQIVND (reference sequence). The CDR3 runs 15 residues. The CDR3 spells CALRAGISINYGYTF. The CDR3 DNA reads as TGTGCCCTAAGGGCAGGGATAAGTATTAACTATGGCTACACCTTC.

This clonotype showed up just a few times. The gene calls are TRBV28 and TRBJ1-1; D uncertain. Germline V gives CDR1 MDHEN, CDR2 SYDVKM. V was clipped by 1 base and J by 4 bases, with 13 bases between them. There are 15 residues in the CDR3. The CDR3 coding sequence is TGTGCCAGCAGTTTATCTTGGGGTGTGGTCACTGAAGCTTTCTTT. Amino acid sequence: CASSLSWGVVTEAFF.

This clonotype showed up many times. Written as DNA, the CDR3 is TGCAGCGTCGACAGGGTTTTAGAGCAGTACTTC. It translates to CSVDRVLEQYF. J is TRBJ2-7 and V is TRBV29-1; 7 positions match TRBD1. From germline, CDR1 is SQVTM and CDR2 ANQGSEA. V trimming: 6 bases; J trimming: 7 bases; junction bases outside the gene matches: 6. CDR3 length: 11 amino acids.

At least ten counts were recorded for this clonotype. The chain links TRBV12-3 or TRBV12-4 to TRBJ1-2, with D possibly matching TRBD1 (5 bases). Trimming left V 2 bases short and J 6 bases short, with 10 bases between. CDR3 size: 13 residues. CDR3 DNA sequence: TGTGCCAGCAGTTTATCAGGGAGAGATGGCTACACCTTC. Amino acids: CASSLSGRDGYTF.

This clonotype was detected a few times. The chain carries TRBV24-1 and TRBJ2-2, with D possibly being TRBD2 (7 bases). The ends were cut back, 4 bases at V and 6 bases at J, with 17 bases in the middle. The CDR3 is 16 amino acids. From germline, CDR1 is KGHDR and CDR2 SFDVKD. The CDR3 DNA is TGTGCCACCAGTGAAGGGGGGGCACTGACCGCCGGGGAGCTGTTTTTT. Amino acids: CATSEGGALTAGELFF.

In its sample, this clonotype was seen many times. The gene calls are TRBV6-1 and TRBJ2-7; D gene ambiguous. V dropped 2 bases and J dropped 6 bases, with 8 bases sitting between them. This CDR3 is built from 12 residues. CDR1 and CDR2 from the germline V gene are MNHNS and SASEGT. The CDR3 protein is CASSEWRGEQYF. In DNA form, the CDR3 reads TGTGCCAGCAGTGAATGGCGTGGCGAGCAGTACTTC.

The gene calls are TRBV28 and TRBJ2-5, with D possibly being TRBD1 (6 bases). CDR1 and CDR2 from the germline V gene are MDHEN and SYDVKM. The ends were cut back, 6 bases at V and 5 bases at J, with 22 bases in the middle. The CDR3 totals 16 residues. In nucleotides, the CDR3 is TGTGCCAGCAGCCGCCCCAGTTGGGGGCGCGGGGAGACCCAGTACTTC. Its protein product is CASSRPSWGRGETQYF.

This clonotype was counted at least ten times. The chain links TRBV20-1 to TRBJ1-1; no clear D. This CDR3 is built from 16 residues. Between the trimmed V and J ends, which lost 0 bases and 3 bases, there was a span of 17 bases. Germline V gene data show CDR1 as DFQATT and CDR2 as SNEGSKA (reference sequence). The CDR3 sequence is CSARDRLRGAHTEAFF. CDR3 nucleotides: TGCAGTGCTAGAGATCGGCTTCGGGGAGCCCACACTGAAGCTTTCTTT.

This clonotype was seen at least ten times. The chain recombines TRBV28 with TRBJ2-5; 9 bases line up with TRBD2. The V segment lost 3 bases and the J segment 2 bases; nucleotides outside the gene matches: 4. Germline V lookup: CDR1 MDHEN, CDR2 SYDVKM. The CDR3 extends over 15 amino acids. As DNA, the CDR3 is TGTGCCAGCAGTTTTCTAGCGGGGTGGCAAGAGACCCAGTACTTC. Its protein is CASSFLAGWQETQYF.

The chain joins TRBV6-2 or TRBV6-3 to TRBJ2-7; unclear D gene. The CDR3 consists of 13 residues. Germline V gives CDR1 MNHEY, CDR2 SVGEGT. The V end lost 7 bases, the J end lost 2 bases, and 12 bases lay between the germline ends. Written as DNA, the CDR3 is TGTGCCAGCATGGAACTTTCCCCCTACGAGCAGTACTTC. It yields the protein CASMELSPYEQYF.

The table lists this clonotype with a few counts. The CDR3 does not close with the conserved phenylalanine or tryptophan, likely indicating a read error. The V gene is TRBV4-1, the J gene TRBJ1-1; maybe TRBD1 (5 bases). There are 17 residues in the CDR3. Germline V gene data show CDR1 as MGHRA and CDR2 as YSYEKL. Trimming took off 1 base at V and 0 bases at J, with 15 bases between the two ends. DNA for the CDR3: TGCGCCAGCAGCCAAGCGAGAGGCGAGGGGCTGAACACTGAAGCTTTCCTT. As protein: CASSQARGEGLNTEAFL.

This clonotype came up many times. In DNA form, the CDR3 reads TGTGCCAGCAGCCAACCCCAGGGACATGGCTACACCTTC. This gives the protein CASSQPQGHGYTF. This chain joins TRBV11-3 and TRBJ1-2, with D possibly being TRBD1 (5 bases). V was shortened by 5 bases and J by 6 bases, with 13 bases between the two germline ends. This CDR3 spans 13 amino acids. Germline CDR1 reads SGHNT; CDR2 reads YENEEA. Using reference TRBV11-3 and TRBJ1-2 for the parts outside the CDR3, the full variable domain is EAGVVQSPRYKIIEKKQPVAFWCNPISGHNTLYWYLQNLGQGPELLIRYENEEAVDDSQLPKDRFSAERLKGVDSTLKIQPAELGDSAVYLCASSQPQGHGYTFGSGTRLTVV.

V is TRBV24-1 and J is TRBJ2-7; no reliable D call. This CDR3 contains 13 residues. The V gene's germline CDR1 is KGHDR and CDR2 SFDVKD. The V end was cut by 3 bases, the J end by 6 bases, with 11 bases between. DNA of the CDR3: TGTGCCACCAGTGATCCCTCGGCCAGCGAGCAGTACTTC. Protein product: CATSDPSASEQYF.

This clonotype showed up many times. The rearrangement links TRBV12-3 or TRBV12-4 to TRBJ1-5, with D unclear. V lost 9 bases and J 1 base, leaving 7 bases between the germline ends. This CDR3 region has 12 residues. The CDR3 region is CASSDSNQPQHF. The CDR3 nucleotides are TGTGCCAGTAGCGACAGCAATCAGCCCCAGCATTTT.

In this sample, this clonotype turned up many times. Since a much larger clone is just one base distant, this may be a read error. CDR3 amino acids: CASSELDTGELFF. CDR3 in DNA: TGTGCCAGCAGTGAATTGGACACCGGGGAGCTGTTTTTT. The chain recombines TRBV25-1 with TRBJ2-2; D gene unclear. The CDR3 length is 13 residues. Germline values: CDR1 MGHDK, CDR2 SYGVNS. V was trimmed by 1 base and J by 3 bases, leaving 3 bases between them.

The CDR3 DNA reads as TGCAGTGCTAGAGATCATGTTACAGGGGGTCAGCCCCAGCATTTT. Protein product: CSARDHVTGGQPQHF. V usage is TRBV20-1 and J usage is TRBJ1-5, with TRBD1 matching over 8 bases. J lost 6 bases, V lost 0 bases, and 7 bases had no gene match. From germline, CDR1 is DFQATT and CDR2 SNEGSKA (reference sequence). CDR3 length: 15 residues.

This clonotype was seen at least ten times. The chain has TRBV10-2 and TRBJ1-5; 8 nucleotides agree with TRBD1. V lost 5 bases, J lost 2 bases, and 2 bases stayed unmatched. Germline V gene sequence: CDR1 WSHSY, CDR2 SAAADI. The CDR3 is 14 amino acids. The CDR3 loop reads CASSKQGGNQPQHF. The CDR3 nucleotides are TGCGCCAGCAGTAAACAGGGGGGCAATCAGCCCCAGCATTTT.

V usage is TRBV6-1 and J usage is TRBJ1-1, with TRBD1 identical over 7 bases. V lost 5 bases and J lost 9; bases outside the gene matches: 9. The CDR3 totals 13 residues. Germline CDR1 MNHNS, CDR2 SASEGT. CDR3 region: CASSLDRHEQAFF. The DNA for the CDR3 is TGTGCCAGCAGTCTGGACAGGCATGAGCAAGCTTTCTTT.

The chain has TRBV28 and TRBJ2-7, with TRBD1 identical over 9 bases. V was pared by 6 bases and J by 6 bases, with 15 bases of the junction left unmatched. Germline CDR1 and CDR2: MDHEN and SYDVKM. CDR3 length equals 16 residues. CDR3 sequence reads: CASSHRDRVLLCEQYF. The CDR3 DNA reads TGTGCCAGCAGCCACCGGGACAGGGTTCTCCTCTGCGAGCAGTACTTC.